The 21 T cell receptor beta chains in this list originate from one sample, sequenced in a study of shared clonotypes between healthy human individuals. The assay was immunoSEQ multiplex PCR, and TCRdb's table has in-frame clones only and misses some. The data hold approximately 2.3 million clones, with approximately 95% observed a single time. Sequenced material: naive CD4+ T cells from PBMCs. Regarding subset: CD45RA+ positively selected. The receptors were sampled from a man aged 18 to 29 in good health. Some clones in this sample may be carry-over from other donors' samples.

J is TRBJ2-1 and V is TRBV15, with 13 nucleotides matching TRBD2. V lost 1 base, J lost 2 bases, and 14 bases stayed unmatched. Germline CDR1 reads LNHNV; CDR2 reads YYDKDF (reference sequence). This CDR3 is 21 amino acids long. The CDR3: CATSRVRRTSGSLIAYNEQFF. CDR3 sequence (DNA): TGTGCCACCAGCAGAGTTCGCCGGACTAGCGGGAGTTTAATTGCCTACAATGAGCAGTTCTTC.

The chain is built from TRBV18 and TRBJ2-2; perhaps TRBD2 as D (5 bases). V was pared by 6 bases and J by 1 base, with 9 bases between. CDR3 length equals 14 residues. The germline CDR1 and CDR2 sequences are KGHSH and LQKENI. For the CDR3, the DNA is TGTGCCAGCTCCGGGGAAAGGAACACCGGGGAGCTGTTTTTT. Protein sequence: CASSGERNTGELFF.

This clone has a single count. The chain employs TRBV7-3 and TRBJ2-7; TRBD1 matches 10 bases. V gave up 5 bases and J gave up 2 bases; unmatched junction bases: 6. Germline assignment: CDR1 SGHTA and CDR2 FQGTGA. The length of the CDR3 is 15 residues. The CDR3, as DNA: TGTGCCAGCAGCCTGGGGACAGGGGCTGCCTACGAGCAGTACTTC. Translated, it gives CASSLGTGAAYEQYF.

This clone has only one observation. The J gene is TRBJ2-1, the V gene TRBV10-3; possible D gene TRBD2, 5 bases. V gave up 3 bases and J gave up 4 bases, with 13 bases separating them. Germline CDR1 reads ENHRY; CDR2 reads SYGVKD. This CDR3 contains 15 residues. CDR3 loop: CAISEGGRSYNEQFF. The CDR3 DNA is TGTGCCATCAGTGAAGGCGGGCGTTCATACAATGAGCAGTTCTTC.

A single count supports this clone. The chain has TRBV5-1 and TRBJ2-5, with TRBD2 matching 11 bases. J gave up 2 bases and V 1 base, and 4 bases lay outside the gene matches. The CDR3 consists of 16 residues. Germline-derived CDR1 and CDR2 are SGHRS and YFSETQ. Here the CDR3 reads CASSLPGLAVQETQYF. DNA for the CDR3: TGCGCCAGCAGCTTGCCGGGACTAGCGGTTCAAGAGACCCAGTACTTC. The complete variable domain, with remaining parts taken from reference TRBV5-1 and TRBJ2-5, reads KAGVTQTPRYLIKTRGQQVTLSCSPISGHRSVSWYQQTPGQGLQFLFEYFSETQRNKGNFPGRFSGRQFSNSRSEMNVSTLELGDSALYLCASSLPGLAVQETQYFGPGTRLLVL.

The CDR3 nucleotides are TGTGCCGCCGTTCGATTGGGGCTAAGCGAGCAGTACTTC. As protein: CAAVRLGLSEQYF. The V gene is TRBV21-1, the J gene TRBJ2-7; TRBD1 reflects the table's D call only, with no check against the DNA. TRBV21-1 is listed as a pseudogene. This CDR3 has 13 amino acids.

The chain joins TRBV19 to TRBJ2-6; D is uncertain. This CDR3 has 15 amino acids. Trimming removed 7 bases from V and 4 bases from J, with 14 bases in between. Germline CDR1 reads LNHDA; CDR2 reads SQIVND (reference sequence). This chain's CDR3 is CASTYKSSGANVLTF. The CDR3, as DNA: TGTGCCAGTACTTACAAATCATCGGGGGCCAACGTCCTGACTTTC. Together with reference TRBV19 and TRBJ2-6, the CDR3 gives the full variable domain: DGGITQSPKYLFRKEGQNVTLSCEQNLNHDAMYWYRQDPGQGLRLIYYSQIVNDFQKGDIAEGYSVSREKKESFPLTVTSAQKNPTAFYLCASTYKSSGANVLTFGAGSRLTVL.

The rearrangement joins TRBV14 to TRBJ2-3; 7 nucleotides agree with TRBD1. The V segment lost 1 base and the J segment 1 base; nucleotides outside the gene matches: 5. The CDR3 is made up of 16 amino acids. The germline V gene has CDR1 SGHDN and CDR2 FVKESK. The CDR3 sequence is CASSQGDSLRTDTQYF. The DNA for the CDR3 is TGTGCCAGCAGCCAAGGGGACAGCCTACGCACAGATACGCAGTATTTT.

The chain couples TRBV13 to TRBJ2-2, with D possibly TRBD2 on 6 matching bases. V lost 1 base and J lost 5, with 11 bases in between. CDR1 and CDR2 (germline): PRHDT, FYEKMQ (reference sequence). The CDR3 loop spans 15 amino acids. The CDR3 spells CASSLVFGGTGELFF. In DNA, the CDR3 is TGTGCCAGCAGCTTAGTGTTTGGGGGGACCGGGGAGCTGTTTTTT.

As to this clone: At the DNA level, this CDR3 is encoded by other sequences in the same sample as well. V and J are TRBV28 and TRBJ1-4; D is perhaps TRBD1 (6 bases). Germline V lookup: CDR1 MDHEN, CDR2 SYDVKM. Trimming removed 5 bases at V and 0 bases at J, with 10 bases between. This CDR3 has 15 residues. CDR3 nucleotide sequence: TGTGCCAGCAGTCCCGGGGGCGCAACTAATGAAAAACTGTTTTTT. It specifies CASSPGGATNEKLFF.

The rearrangement joins TRBV7-2 to TRBJ1-2; no clear D. Germline V gene data show CDR1 as SGHTA and CDR2 as FQGNSA. Trimming took off 5 bases at V and 4 bases at J, with 8 bases between the two ends. The length of the CDR3 is 12 residues. The CDR3: CASSANPYGYTF. The CDR3 region has the DNA TGTGCCAGCAGCGCCAACCCCTATGGCTACACCTTC.

Points on this clone: Other DNA sequences in this sample translate to the same CDR3. The chain employs TRBV5-1 and TRBJ1-2; D unresolved. The CDR3 spans 14 residues. Trimming stripped 4 bases from V and 0 bases from J, with 10 bases between. CDR1 SGHRS and CDR2 YFSETQ come from the germline V gene. The CDR3 here is CASSPTPPNYGYTF. In nucleotides, the CDR3 is TGCGCCAGCAGCCCTACCCCCCCTAACTATGGCTACACCTTC.

The chain recombines TRBV28 with TRBJ2-6; D gene uncertain. CDR3 size: 15 residues. Trimming removed 3 bases from V and 4 bases from J, with 10 bases in between. Germline lookup yields CDR1 MDHEN and CDR2 SYDVKM. The CDR3 DNA is TGTGCCAGCAGTTTGGTTAGGGCAGGGGCCAACGTCCTGACTTTC. This gives the protein CASSLVRAGANVLTF.

The chain combines TRBV5-1 with TRBJ2-7; 7 positions match TRBD1. This CDR3 contains 15 residues. The germline V gene encodes CDR1 SGHRS and CDR2 YFSETQ. With V trimmed by 2 bases and J by 1 base, 6 bases remained unmatched. The CDR3 region is CASSFEDRESYEQYF. The DNA of the CDR3 is TGCGCCAGCAGCTTCGAAGACAGGGAGTCCTACGAGCAGTACTTC.

This CDR3 is CASSLERTSLGELFF. The CDR3 bases are TGCGCCAGCAGCTTGGAAAGGACTAGTCTCGGGGAGCTGTTTTTT. The chain joins TRBV5-1 to TRBJ2-2, with 7 nucleotides matching TRBD2. CDR3 length equals 15 residues. CDR1 is SGHRS and CDR2 is YFSETQ in the germline V gene. V was clipped by 0 bases and J by 7 bases; unmatched bases: 6.

The chain joins TRBV7-2 to TRBJ2-1; no definite D call. There are 14 residues in the CDR3. Deletions cut 1 base from V and 9 bases from J, with 13 bases between. The germline V gene encodes CDR1 SGHTA and CDR2 FQGNSA. The CDR3 region has the DNA TGTGCCAGCAGCTTAGGAGTGGCAAAAACTGAGCAGTTCTTC. Translating gives CASSLGVAKTEQFF.

The chain joins TRBV28 to TRBJ1-2; TRBD1 agrees at 8 bases. The CDR3 consists of 16 residues. V shed 1 base, J shed 6 bases, and the junction held 10 bases outside the gene matches. Germline lookup yields CDR1 MDHEN and CDR2 SYDVKM. The DNA for the CDR3 is TGTGCCAGCAGTTTATTAGTACAGGGGGGACAAAATGGCTACACCTTC. Translated: CASSLLVQGGQNGYTF.

The rearrangement links TRBV5-8 to TRBJ2-1; 14 bases fit TRBD2. This CDR3 is built from 18 residues. Germline CDR1 reads SGHTS; CDR2 reads YDEGEE. The V segment lost 4 bases and the J segment 3 bases; nucleotides outside the gene matches: 9. CDR3 loop: CASSRTGTSGSFYNEQFF. The CDR3 DNA reads TGTGCCAGCAGCAGAACCGGGACTAGCGGGAGCTTCTACAATGAGCAGTTCTTC.

The chain links TRBV28 to TRBJ2-5, with 10 positions matching TRBD2. There are 14 residues in the CDR3. With 8 bases clipped from V and 4 bases from J, the junction kept 7 bases outside the gene matches. Germline loops: CDR1 MDHEN, CDR2 SYDVKM. CDR3 DNA: TGTGCCAGCGAGCCTAGCGGGAGATTAGAGACCCAGTACTTC. It encodes CASEPSGRLETQYF. Combining the CDR3 with reference TRBV28 and TRBJ2-5 gives the whole variable domain DVKVTQSSRYLVKRTGEKVFLECVQDMDHENMFWYRQDPGLGLRLIYFSYDVKMKEKGDIPEGYSVSREKKERFSLILESASTNQTSMYLCASEPSGRLETQYFGPGTRLLVL.

The chain joins TRBV18 to TRBJ1-2, with D possibly being TRBD1 (5 bases). V was pared by 3 bases and J by 3 bases, with 14 bases between. This CDR3 has 15 residues. Germline values: CDR1 KGHSH, CDR2 LQKENI. The CDR3 region has the DNA TGTGCCAGCTCACCTGCGGCAGGGAGGGACTATGGCTACACCTTC. The encoded protein is CASSPAAGRDYGYTF.

This chain joins TRBV30 and TRBJ1-1; D unclear. Deletions cut 4 bases from V and 0 bases from J, with 12 bases between. This CDR3 is built from 14 residues. The germline gives CDR1 GTSNPN, CDR2 SVGIG (reference sequence). The CDR3 nucleotides are TGTGCCTGGATACCCGGGATTATGAACACTGAAGCTTTCTTT. Amino acid sequence: CAWIPGIMNTEAFF.